One and the same sample provided the 28 T cell receptor beta chains below, sequenced in a study of blood T cell repertoires in COVID-19. Produced via immunoSEQ multiplex PCR; TCRdb's table is partial and in-frame only. The profile covers around 60,000 clones, with roughly 88% appearing a single time and almost 4% taken by the ten largest. The source material was peripheral blood. The receptors originated from a human donor in a cohort sampled during active COVID-19.

The V gene is TRBV6-5, the J gene TRBJ1-4; D ambiguous. The CDR3 has 13 amino acids. Germline CDR1 and CDR2: MNHEY and SVGAGI. Trimming took 0 bases from V and 6 from J, leaving 5 bases between them. The DNA for the CDR3 is TGTGCCAGCAGTTACTCCCAGGATGAAAAACTGTTTTTT. It yields the protein CASSYSQDEKLFF.

The rearrangement joins TRBV28 to TRBJ2-1; TRBD1 matches at 8 bases. CDR1 is MDHEN and CDR2 is SYDVKM in the germline V gene. V shed 8 bases, J shed 2 bases, and the junction held 8 bases outside the gene matches. The CDR3 is made up of 15 amino acids. The CDR3 DNA is TGTGCCAGCGGTTACGTGACAGGGGCCTACAATGAGCAGTTCTTC. Its translation is CASGYVTGAYNEQFF.

The CDR3 here is CASSANVQGTQETQYF. The DNA of the CDR3 is TGTGCCAGCAGCGCCAATGTACAGGGTACTCAAGAGACCCAGTACTTC. The chain combines TRBV9 with TRBJ2-5; perhaps TRBD1 as D (6 bases). Trimming took off 3 bases at V and 2 bases at J, with 17 bases between the two ends. The CDR3 sequence is 16 residues long. Germline V lookup: CDR1 SGDLS, CDR2 YYNGEE.

The chain uses TRBV27 and TRBJ1-5, with no clear D. The CDR3 sequence is 13 residues long. The germline CDR1 and CDR2 sequences are MNHEY and SMNVEV (reference sequence). V was pared by 8 bases and J by 4 bases, with 12 bases between. The CDR3 sequence is CASANRRNQPQHF. In DNA, the CDR3 is TGTGCCAGCGCCAATAGGAGGAATCAGCCCCAGCATTTT.

This chain links TRBV21-1 with TRBJ1-3; the table calls TRBD1, which could not be checked here. TRBV21-1 is a recognized pseudogene. There are 17 residues in the CDR3. CDR3 sequence (DNA): TGTGCCAGCAGCAAAATGGGGACAGGCTACTCTGGAAACACCATATATTTT. Translating it yields CASSKMGTGYSGNTIYF.

The V call is TRBV7-3, the J call TRBJ1-2, with 9 bases identical to TRBD1. This CDR3 region has 15 residues. J was trimmed by 8 bases and V by 5 bases; bases with no gene match: 12. Germline CDR1 and CDR2: SGHTA and FQGTGA. CDR3 loop: CASSLAGRDREGYTF. The CDR3 DNA follows: TGTGCCAGCAGCCTAGCAGGCCGGGACAGGGAAGGCTACACCTTC.

The rearrangement joins TRBV27 to TRBJ2-1, with D perhaps matching TRBD1 (6 bases). The CDR3 covers 15 residues. V lost 6 bases and J 7 bases, leaving 19 bases between the germline ends. Germline V CDR1 and CDR2: MNHEY, SMNVEV (reference sequence). For the CDR3, the DNA is TGTGCCAGCAGCATCGCCCTAGGGGGTAGGAATGAGCAGTTCTTC. Its protein product is CASSIALGGRNEQFF.

The rearrangement uses TRBV7-9 and TRBJ1-1; unclear D gene. CDR3 length: 13 amino acids. V lost 3 bases and J 3 bases, leaving 8 bases between the germline ends. Germline V gene lookup returns CDR1 SEHNR and CDR2 FQNEAQ (reference sequence). The CDR3 nucleotides are TGTGCCAGCAGCTTTAGTGGTTACACTGAAGCTTTCTTT. Its protein product is CASSFSGYTEAFF.

The chain uses TRBV19 and TRBJ1-1; 7 positions agree with TRBD1. Germline V gene data show CDR1 as LNHDA and CDR2 as SQIVND (reference sequence). Trimming cost V 2 bases and J 1 base; bases outside gene matches: 4. The CDR3 sequence is 15 residues long. Here the CDR3 DNA reads TGTGCCAGTAGTATAATAGCAGGGGGGAACACTGAAGCTTTCTTT. It encodes CASSIIAGGNTEAFF.

This clone has just one count. The V call is TRBV28, the J call TRBJ2-7, with a weak D call TRBD2 (6 bases). Germline CDR1 MDHEN, CDR2 SYDVKM. There are 15 residues in the CDR3. Trimming stripped 3 bases from V and 2 bases from J, with 14 bases between. CDR3 DNA: TGTGCCAGCAGTTTGGTAGCGGCCGTCCCCTACGAGCAGTACTTC. This sequence encodes CASSLVAAVPYEQYF.

This chain links TRBV12-5 with TRBJ2-2; TRBD1 matches at 8 bases. Germline CDR1 is LGHNT and CDR2 is FRNRAP. The V and J ends lost 7 bases and 6 bases, in that order; junction bases with no gene match: 13. The CDR3 has 16 residues. The chain's CDR3 is CASAEADRVSSGELFF. The DNA for the CDR3 is TGTGCTAGTGCCGAAGCGGACAGGGTTTCGTCCGGGGAGCTGTTTTTT.

DNA for the CDR3: TGTGCCAGCTCACCACCGGGACTAGCGACCTACGAGCAGTACTTC. Protein: CASSPPGLATYEQYF. This chain joins TRBV18 and TRBJ2-7, with TRBD2 matching 10 bases. The CDR3 covers 15 residues. J lost 2 bases, V lost 0 bases, and 1 base had no gene match. Germline CDR1 is KGHSH and CDR2 is LQKENI.

The gene calls are TRBV6-5 and TRBJ2-7, with 7 bases fitting TRBD2. The CDR3 extends over 14 amino acids. Germline CDR1 and CDR2: MNHEY and SVGAGI. The J segment lost 4 bases and the V segment lost 2 bases, leaving 5 bases of the junction unmatched. The CDR3 spells CASSYAGVGYEQYF. The CDR3 DNA reads TGTGCCAGCAGTTACGCGGGAGTCGGGTACGAGCAGTACTTC.

This chain joins TRBV9 and TRBJ2-7; 8 bases are shared with TRBD2. The trim removed 0 bases at V and 2 bases at J, leaving 4 bases unmatched. This CDR3 contains 15 residues. Germline-derived CDR1 and CDR2 are SGDLS and YYNGEE. This chain's CDR3 is CASSVDAGGAYEQYF. The CDR3 region has the DNA TGTGCCAGCAGCGTAGATGCGGGGGGAGCCTACGAGCAGTACTTC. The whole variable domain, filled in from reference TRBV9 and TRBJ2-7, reads DSGVTQTPKHLITATGQRVTLRCSPRSGDLSVYWYQQSLDQGLQFLIQYYNGEERAKGNILERFSAQQFPDLHSELNLSSLELGDSALYFCASSVDAGGAYEQYFGPGTRLTVT.

The chain employs TRBV28 and TRBJ2-6; possible D gene TRBD1, 5 bases. This CDR3 is 15 amino acids long. Germline CDR1 is MDHEN and CDR2 is SYDVKM. V was shortened by 3 bases and J by 2 bases, with 8 bases between the two germline ends. The CDR3 is CASSFTGTGANVLTF. The DNA for the CDR3 is TGTGCCAGCAGTTTTACAGGCACTGGGGCCAACGTCCTGACTTTC.

The J gene is TRBJ2-7, the V gene TRBV5-5; possible D gene TRBD1, 6 bases. Trimming left V 4 bases short and J 0 bases short, with 14 bases between. This CDR3 spans 15 amino acids. Looked up from germline, CDR1 is SGHKS and CDR2 is YYEKEE (reference sequence). CDR3 amino acids: CASSLGAGTSYEQYF. The DNA for the CDR3 is TGTGCCAGCAGCCTGGGGGCAGGAACCTCCTACGAGCAGTACTTC.

CDR3 sequence: CASSQLGGLYYGYTF. In DNA form, the CDR3 reads TGCGCCAGCAGCCAACTGGGAGGGCTTTACTATGGCTACACCTTC. The J gene is TRBJ1-2, the V gene TRBV4-1; no clear D gene. In germline, CDR1 is MGHRA, CDR2 YSYEKL. This CDR3 contains 15 residues. V was cut by 2 bases and J by 3 bases, with 13 bases left in between.

CDR3 coding DNA: TGTGCCAGCAGCTCTCCCAGGGTATCGGTTGAGGACTATGGCTACACCTTC. Encoded protein: CASSSPRVSVEDYGYTF. This chain links TRBV13 with TRBJ1-2; tentative D call: TRBD1 (5 bases). The CDR3 has 17 amino acids. Trimming left V 4 bases short and J 3 bases short, with 21 bases between. The germline CDR1 and CDR2 sequences are PRHDT and FYEKMQ (reference sequence).

This sequence joins TRBV28 and TRBJ1-2, with D unclear. CDR3 length equals 15 residues. Germline assignment: CDR1 MDHEN and CDR2 SYDVKM. V was trimmed by 2 bases and J by 4 bases, leaving 14 bases between them. Here the CDR3 DNA reads TGTGCCAGCAGTTTAGCGCTTCCTTCCTCCTATGGCTACACCTTC. It codes for CASSLALPSSYGYTF.

V and J are TRBV19 and TRBJ2-2; 9 bases are shared with TRBD1. From germline, CDR1 is LNHDA and CDR2 SQIVND (reference sequence). V shed 4 bases and J 4 bases; nucleotides not matched to a gene: 7. CDR3 length equals 16 residues. This CDR3 is CASSTPGQGGTGELFF. The CDR3 DNA reads TGTGCCAGTAGTACTCCGGGACAGGGCGGCACCGGGGAGCTGTTTTTT.

J is TRBJ1-6 and V is TRBV5-6; no clear D. Germline lookup yields CDR1 SGHDT and CDR2 YYEEEE. This CDR3 region has 13 residues. V lost 6 bases to trimming and J lost 0 bases, with 4 bases between them. CDR3 region: CASTSSYNSPLHF. The CDR3 DNA sequence: TGTGCCAGCACTAGCTCCTATAATTCACCCCTCCACTTT.

The chain links TRBV6-5 to TRBJ1-6; no definite D call. The CDR3 extends over 14 amino acids. The V and J ends lost 8 bases and 6 bases respectively, with 14 bases between them. The germline gives CDR1 MNHEY, CDR2 SVGAGI. This CDR3 is CASRGWPINSPLHF. The CDR3 coding sequence is TGTGCCAGCCGAGGTTGGCCGATTAATTCACCCCTCCACTTT.

The chain couples TRBV9 to TRBJ2-2; no clear D gene. Germline loops: CDR1 SGDLS, CDR2 YYNGEE. The CDR3 is made up of 13 amino acids. V lost 0 bases and J lost 9, with 9 bases in between. This chain's CDR3 is CASSVGSSRELFF. The CDR3 DNA reads as TGTGCCAGCAGCGTAGGATCAAGCCGGGAGCTGTTTTTT.

The rearrangement joins TRBV13 to TRBJ1-1; D is unclear. Trimming removed 3 bases from V and 8 bases from J, with 10 bases in between. The CDR3 runs 12 residues. Germline V gene lookup returns CDR1 PRHDT and CDR2 FYEKMQ (reference sequence). CDR3 DNA: TGTGCCAGCAGCTTGCCGAGCCACGAAGCTTTCTTT. As protein: CASSLPSHEAFF.

The rearrangement uses TRBV12-3 or TRBV12-4 and TRBJ2-1, with 8 nucleotides matching TRBD1. The length of the CDR3 is 13 residues. With 7 bases clipped from V and 8 bases from J, the junction kept 7 bases outside the gene matches. The CDR3 sequence is CASKGQASDEQFF. As DNA, the CDR3 is TGTGCCAGCAAGGGACAGGCATCGGATGAGCAGTTCTTC.

This chain connects TRBV20-1 to TRBJ2-1; 9 bases map to TRBD2. Trimming at V came to 5 bases and at J to 14 bases, leaving 7 bases not matched to a gene. In germline, CDR1 is DFQATT, CDR2 SNEGSKA (reference sequence). The CDR3 is 11 amino acids. The CDR3 DNA reads TGCAGTGCTGGACTAGCGAGTCGGGAGTTCTTC. Its protein is CSAGLASREFF.

The sample holds one count of this clone. The chain couples TRBV15 to TRBJ1-1; D not certain. CDR3 length: 14 amino acids. The germline V gene has CDR1 LNHNV and CDR2 YYDKDF (reference sequence). V shed 5 bases and J shed 5 bases, with 15 bases lying between them. The CDR3 bases are TGTGCCACCAGCTCCCCCTTCCTTAATACTGAAGCTTTCTTT. This translates into CATSSPFLNTEAFF.

The chain employs TRBV11-2 and TRBJ2-7; no firm D call. The V gene's germline CDR1 is SGHAT and CDR2 FQNNGV. The germline V and J ends were trimmed by 1 base and 0 bases, with 16 bases remaining between them. CDR3 length: 17 amino acids. The CDR3 nucleotides read TGTGCCAGCAGCTTAGCTCTGTCGGGTCTCGTCTCCTACGAGCAGTACTTC. This codes for CASSLALSGLVSYEQYF.